Presented here are 30 T cell receptor beta chains from one specimen sequenced in a study of T cells in women clearing cervical HPV infection. Some clones are missing from TCRdb's copy, which holds only in-frame ones; the method was immunoSEQ multiplex PCR. The repertoire table contains 25,000 to 35,000 clones. The sample taken for sequencing was blood buffy coat. All receptors come from a woman aged 18-70 years with a cervical HPV16 infection that either progressed to CIN3+ or cleared (not recorded which).

The CDR3 reads CASSLGLARNYGYTF. CDR3 DNA, as far as it was read: TGTGCCAGCAGCTTAGGACTAGCACGAAACTATGGC. This chain connects TRBV7-9 to TRBJ1-2; D is undetermined. The read finishes 3 residues shy of the CDR3 end, and the germline J gene is used to complete it. Germline lookup yields CDR1 SEHNR and CDR2 FQNEAQ (reference sequence). The V end was cut by 1 base, the J end by 2 bases, with 11 bases between. The CDR3 covers 15 residues.

As for this clone: Read data end 3 residues before the CDR3 end; the end is taken from the germline J gene. V usage is TRBV18 and J usage is TRBJ2-2, with a weak D call TRBD1 (5 bases). The germline gives CDR1 KGHSH, CDR2 LQKENI. The CDR3 has 15 amino acids. The CDR3 spells CASSPSTNGANVLFF. The CDR3 DNA, read in part, is TGTGCCAGCTCACCCTCGACGAATGGGGCCAACGTG.

On this clone itself: The sequence runs out 3 residues before the end of the CDR3; the remainder is reconstructed from the germline J gene. The chain recombines TRBV5-4 with TRBJ2-3; D is undetermined. Looked up from germline, CDR1 is SGHNT and CDR2 is YYREEE (reference sequence). The CDR3 is 14 amino acids. Deletions cut 0 bases from V and 2 bases from J, with 7 bases between. CDR3 DNA, as far as it was read: TGTGCCAGCAGCTTGGACTACTCCACAGATACG. It specifies CASSLDYSTDT. The CDR3 in its entirety is CASSLDYSTDTQYF.

About this clone itself: The sequence runs out 3 residues before the end of the CDR3; the remainder is reconstructed from the germline J gene. The V gene is TRBV12-5, the J gene TRBJ2-7; possibly TRBD2 for D (6 bases). The CDR3 totals 12 residues. Germline loops: CDR1 LGHNT, CDR2 FRNRAP. V lost 4 bases and J 6 bases, leaving 10 bases between the germline ends. The CDR3 loop reads CASGWGTAEQYF. The sequenced CDR3 bases are TGTGCTAGTGGTTGGGGGACTGCCGAG.

Points on this clone: From the germline J gene comes the end of the CDR3, since the read stops 3 residues before it. The rearrangement joins TRBV19 to TRBJ1-5; 8 nucleotides align to TRBD1. Germline CDR1 LNHDA, CDR2 SQIVND (reference sequence). V shed 0 bases and J 2 bases; nucleotides not matched to a gene: 3. The CDR3 totals 16 residues. The sequenced CDR3 bases are TGTGCCAGTAGTATAGAACCAGGGGGCGGCAATCAGCCC. It yields the protein CASSIEPGGGNQP. The complete CDR3 reads CASSIEPGGGNQPQHF.

As for this clone: The sequenced fragment ends 3 residues before the CDR3 boundary, so the rest is inferred from the germline J gene. The rearrangement links TRBV18 to TRBJ1-1; 7 nucleotides match TRBD1. V dropped 5 bases and J dropped 6; count of bases not matched to a gene: 9. Germline loops: CDR1 KGHSH, CDR2 LQKENI. The CDR3 has 14 residues. The part of the CDR3 DNA that was read is TGTGCCAGCTCAAACCGGGACAGAAGCGCTGAA. It specifies CASSNRDRSAE. From start to end, the CDR3 is CASSNRDRSAEAFF.

The CDR3 bases that were read are TGTGCCAGCAGCTGGACTAGCGGGGCAGAGACT. This codes for CASSWTSGAET. Given in full, the CDR3 is CASSWTSGAETQYF. This chain links TRBV7-6 with TRBJ2-4, with 12 bases that match TRBD2. The CDR3 end lies 3 residues beyond the end of the read and is filled in from the germline J gene. This CDR3 has 14 residues. Germline assignment: CDR1 SGHVS and CDR2 FNYEAQ.

A word on this clone: The read terminates 3 residues ahead of where the CDR3 ends, so the germline J gene completes it. The genes are TRBV2 and TRBJ2-1; 10 bases map to TRBD1. V was clipped by 6 bases and J by 7 bases; unmatched bases: 6. The CDR3 spans 14 residues. Per germline, CDR1 SNHLY and CDR2 FYNNEI. The covered CDR3 bases are TGTGCCAGCAGGCGGGACAGGGGAGGGAATGAG. It is translated as CASRRDRGGNE. The entire CDR3 reads CASRRDRGGNEQFF.

Comments on this clone: Different DNA sequences within this sample yield the same CDR3. The sequenced part of the CDR3 DNA is TGTGCCAGCAGTCTCCGGACAGGCCCGAGTGGC. It encodes CASSLRTGPSG. The whole CDR3 protein is CASSLRTGPSGYTF. The chain is built from TRBV6-2 or TRBV6-3 and TRBJ1-2; TRBD1 aligns across 7 bases. The CDR3 end lies 3 residues beyond the end of the read and is filled in from the germline J gene. CDR1 MNHEY and CDR2 SVGEGT come from the germline V gene. Trimming at V came to 5 bases and at J to 7 bases, leaving 10 bases not matched to a gene. The CDR3 consists of 14 residues.

Concerning this clone itself: The read is 3 residues too short to cover the CDR3 end, so that end is filled in from the germline J gene. The chain employs TRBV10-3 and TRBJ2-1, with D tentatively TRBD2 (6 bases). The CDR3 has 15 amino acids. V dropped 3 bases and J dropped 2 bases, with 11 bases sitting between them. Germline loops: CDR1 ENHRY, CDR2 SYGVKD. The CDR3 here is CAISEGRGAYNEQFF. The CDR3 bases that were read are TGTGCCATCAGTGAAGGGCGGGGTGCCTACAATGAG.

Remarks on this clone: The observed sequence ends 3 residues before the CDR3 terminus, with the missing tail filled in from the germline J gene. The gene calls are TRBV29-1 and TRBJ1-1; D may be TRBD1 (6 bases). Germline loops: CDR1 SQVTM, CDR2 ANQGSEA. This CDR3 is built from 13 residues. Incomplete CDR3 DNA: TGCAGCGCAATAGGGGGAGGCTCGAGGCGA. Its protein is CSAIGGGSRR. The full-length CDR3 reads as CSAIGGGSRRAFF.

The CDR3 region is CASITRGNEQYF. The CDR3 DNA, read in part, is TGTGCCAGCATCACCCGCGGGAACGAG. This chain joins TRBV2 and TRBJ2-7, with D perhaps matching TRBD2 (6 bases). The read halts 3 residues ahead of the CDR3 end, with the missing end drawn from the germline J gene. The V and J ends lost 7 bases and 5 bases respectively, with 12 bases between them. The CDR3 is made up of 12 amino acids. The germline gives CDR1 SNHLY, CDR2 FYNNEI.

Comments on this clone: Read sequence stops 3 residues before the CDR3 end, and the germline J gene provides the missing end. This rearrangement joins TRBV7-2 to TRBJ2-5; the match to TRBD2 covers 7 bases. CDR3 length: 15 residues. Losses at the gene ends were 5 bases for V and 6 bases for J; bases not matched to a gene: 12. Per germline, CDR1 SGHTA and CDR2 FQGNSA. The CDR3 reads CASSLGGASGKTQYF. Incomplete CDR3 DNA: TGTGCCAGCAGCCTGGGAGGAGCTAGCGGAAAGACC.

On this clone: The read ends 3 residues before the CDR3 terminus; that terminus is restored from the germline J gene. V is TRBV29-1 and J is TRBJ1-4; D possibly corresponds to TRBD1 (5 bases). The germline V and J ends were trimmed by 4 bases and 9 bases, with 9 bases remaining between them. This CDR3 is 11 amino acids long. Germline-derived CDR1 and CDR2 are SQVTM and ANQGSEA. The DNA read from the CDR3 is TGCAGCGTTGCCGAGGGGAAAAAA. Protein product: CSVAEGKK. The whole CDR3 region reads CSVAEGKKLFF.

On this clone: The read is 3 residues too short to cover the CDR3 end, so that end is filled in from the germline J gene. V usage is TRBV7-3 and J usage is TRBJ1-2, with TRBD1 as a possible D gene (6 bases). Germline CDR1 SGHTA, CDR2 FQGTGA. CDR3 size: 16 residues. CDR3 protein: CASSLAAGARWDTYTF. CDR3 DNA (partial): TGTGCCAGCAGCTTAGCGGCGGGGGCTAGATGGGATACC.

About this clone: The read is 3 residues too short to cover the CDR3 end, so that end is filled in from the germline J gene. V and J are TRBV2 and TRBJ2-3, with 13 bases that match TRBD2. V lost 4 bases to trimming and J lost 5 bases; unmatched junction nucleotides: 9. The CDR3 is 17 residues long. Germline values: CDR1 SNHLY, CDR2 FYNNEI. The CDR3 bases that were read are TGTGCCAGCAGTGCAACTAGCGGGGGGGCCCCCGGAGATACG. Its protein is CASSATSGGAPGDT. The whole CDR3 is CASSATSGGAPGDTQYF.

Details on this clone: The read stops 3 residues short of the end of the CDR3; the missing end is completed from the germline J gene. The rearrangement uses TRBV12-3 or TRBV12-4 and TRBJ2-1, with TRBD2 identical over 10 bases. V trimming: 5 bases; J trimming: 3 bases; junction bases outside the gene matches: 7. The CDR3 sequence is 16 residues long. The CDR3 loop reads CASSLHLAGDYNEQFF. The part of the CDR3 DNA that was read is TGTGCCAGCAGTCTCCACCTAGCGGGAGACTACAATGAG.

On this clone itself: The CDR3 end is not reached by the read, which stops 3 residues before it; the germline J gene fills it in. This chain joins TRBV6-2 or TRBV6-3 and TRBJ2-2; TRBD1 aligns across 9 bases. The CDR3 loop spans 16 amino acids. Germline V gives CDR1 MNHEY, CDR2 SVGEGT. CDR3 amino acids: CASSYSMTGGREKLFF. Partial CDR3 DNA: TGTGCCAGCAGTTACTCGATGACAGGGGGTCGTGAAAAG.

A note on this clone: The read terminates 3 residues before the CDR3 end, so the remaining end is supplied by the germline J gene. The chain uses TRBV5-1 and TRBJ2-3; 7 positions match TRBD1. Germline values: CDR1 SGHRS, CDR2 YFSETQ. V was clipped by 4 bases and J by 2 bases; unmatched bases: 7. This CDR3 has 15 amino acids. CDR3 bases read: TGCGCCAGCAGCGCTGACAGGGCCGTCACAGATACG. Its translation is CASSADRAVTDT. The whole CDR3 protein reads CASSADRAVTDTQYF.

Details on this clone: The DNA ends 3 residues before the CDR3 does, and the rest of the CDR3 is filled in from the germline J gene. The gene calls are TRBV7-9 and TRBJ2-3, with 10 bases matching TRBD1. The germline V gene has CDR1 SEHNR and CDR2 FQNEAQ (reference sequence). The CDR3 contains 15 residues. The CDR3 loop is CASSTTGGAGETQYF. The sequenced part of the CDR3 DNA is TGTGCCAGCAGCACGACAGGGGGCGCCGGGGAGACG. Full variable domain (outside the CDR3, taken from reference TRBV7-9 and TRBJ2-3): DTGVSQNPRHKITKRGQNVTFRCDPISEHNRLYWYRQTLGQGPEFLTYFQNEAQLEKSRLLSDRFSAERPKGSFSTLEIQRTEQGDSAMYLCASSTTGGAGETQYFGPGTRLTVL.

CDR3 DNA, as far as it was read: TGTGCCAGCAGTTCCTCCGGGGGGGGCGGGTATGGC. Amino acids: CASSSSGGGGYG. The whole CDR3 region reads CASSSSGGGGYGYTF. This rearrangement joins TRBV7-3 to TRBJ1-2; D is possibly TRBD1 (6 bases). The read is 3 residues too short to cover the CDR3 end, so that end is filled in from the germline J gene. Trimming removed 6 bases from V and 5 bases from J, with 19 bases in between. The CDR3 length is 15 residues. The germline gives CDR1 SGHTA, CDR2 FQGTGA.

About this clone: The read falls 3 residues short of the CDR3 end, and the missing part is taken from the germline J gene. The J gene is TRBJ1-2, the V gene TRBV7-2; no reliable D call. The CDR3 is 15 amino acids. Per germline, CDR1 SGHTA and CDR2 FQGNSA. The covered CDR3 bases are TGTGCCAGCGGAGTCAATCTCGGAAGCACAGATACC. As protein: CASGVNLGSTDT. The whole CDR3 is CASGVNLGSTDTYTF. Drawing the rest from reference TRBV7-2 and TRBJ1-2, the complete variable domain is GAGVSQSPSNKVTEKGKDVELRCDPISGHTALYWYRQSLGQGLEFLIYFQGNSAPDKSGLPSDRFSAERTGGSVSTLTIQRTQQEDSAVYLCASGVNLGSTDTYTFGSGTRLTVV.

A word on this clone: The read comes to an end 3 residues before the CDR3 does, leaving the germline J gene to fill in the end. J is TRBJ2-7 and V is TRBV2; 8 positions match TRBD1. Germline V gene data show CDR1 as SNHLY and CDR2 as FYNNEI. J was trimmed by 1 base and V by 4 bases; bases with no gene match: 6. The CDR3 runs 15 residues. The CDR3: CASSGTGKASYEQYF. The DNA read from the CDR3 is TGTGCCAGCAGTGGGACAGGGAAAGCATCCTACGAG.

About this clone itself: From the germline J gene comes the end of the CDR3, since the read stops 3 residues before it. The gene calls are TRBV20-1 and TRBJ2-2; 9 bases align to TRBD1. The V gene end was trimmed by 0 bases and the J gene end by 8 bases; junction bases not matched to a gene: 10. CDR3 length equals 16 residues. The germline V gene has CDR1 DFQATT and CDR2 SNEGSKA (reference sequence). The part of the CDR3 DNA that was read is TGCAGTGCTAGAGAAACCAGGGACAGGGTTTCAGGGGAG. Its translation is CSARETRDRVSGE. The whole CDR3 is CSARETRDRVSGELFF.

For this clone: The CDR3 end is not reached by the read, which stops 3 residues before it; the germline J gene fills it in. This chain joins TRBV5-6 and TRBJ2-4; D is unclear. This CDR3 has 12 residues. In germline, CDR1 is SGHDT, CDR2 YYEEEE. This CDR3 is CASSLETPAQYF. CDR3 bases read: TGTGCCAGCAGCTTGGAGACTCCCGCT.

To note about this clone: The read terminates 3 residues before the CDR3 end, so the remaining end is supplied by the germline J gene. This rearrangement joins TRBV20-1 to TRBJ2-4, with 8 bases aligning to TRBD1. This CDR3 spans 14 amino acids. In germline, CDR1 is DFQATT, CDR2 SNEGSKA (reference sequence). Partial CDR3 DNA: TGCAGTGCTTCTGGAGCAGGGGGCGGCTATGGT. Its protein is CSASGAGGGYG. The whole CDR3 region reads CSASGAGGGYGQYF.

A remark on this clone: The read ends 3 residues before the CDR3 terminus; that terminus is restored from the germline J gene. This rearrangement joins TRBV30 to TRBJ1-1, with a possible D match to TRBD1 (5 bases). The CDR3 loop spans 11 amino acids. Trimming took 2 bases from V and 6 from J, leaving 7 bases between them. Looked up from germline, CDR1 is GTSNPN and CDR2 is SVGIG (reference sequence). Partial CDR3 DNA: TGTGCCTGGAGTTACAGGTCTGAA. It specifies CAWSYRSE. Given in full, the CDR3 is CAWSYRSEAFF.

A word on this clone: The read is 3 residues too short to cover the CDR3 end, so that end is filled in from the germline J gene. The chain carries TRBV6-2 or TRBV6-3 and TRBJ2-3, with TRBD2 identical over 11 bases. The CDR3 runs to 16 residues. Looked up from germline, CDR1 is MNHEY and CDR2 is SVGEGT. V lost 3 bases to trimming and J lost 1 base; unmatched junction nucleotides: 3. Here the CDR3 reads CASSYSGRVGTDTQYF. CDR3 DNA (partial): TGTGCCAGCAGTTATAGCGGGAGGGTAGGCACAGATACG.

As for this clone: The CDR3 extends 3 residues past the end of the read, so its final part is completed from the germline J gene. V and J are TRBV2 and TRBJ1-1; D is undetermined. The CDR3 runs to 13 residues. The V and J ends lost 5 bases and 0 bases respectively, with 7 bases between them. From germline, CDR1 is SNHLY and CDR2 FYNNEI. Partial CDR3 DNA: TGTGCCAGCAGTCCCCTCCTGAACACTGAA. This encodes CASSPLLNTE. Given in full, the CDR3 is CASSPLLNTEAFF.

As regards this clone: The read ends 3 residues early relative to the CDR3; the germline J gene fills the gap. The gene calls are TRBV5-4 and TRBJ1-1; 7 bases align to TRBD1. The junction had 6 bases not matched to a gene; V was cut back by 4 bases and J by 0 bases. CDR1 and CDR2 from the germline V gene are SGHNT and YYREEE (reference sequence). The CDR3 runs 15 residues. Here the CDR3 reads CASSPPGQMNTEAFF. CDR3 bases read: TGTGCCAGCAGCCCTCCGGGACAGATGAACACTGAA.